This TCR beta chain stems from a study of CD8 T cells in ankylosing spondylitis. General study results and limits: Disease-linked clones proved CD8+ and comparatively uncommon in peripheral blood. Ankylosing spondylitis blood seemed to carry a telltale TCR beta motif made of several highly homologous variants.

Ten or more counts support this clonotype. No antigen is known for it. TCRdb passed the 5' RACE reads through MiXCR, listing each CDR3 protein once. This sample has 350,000 or so distinct CDR3 sequences, with more than 9% found just once. Germline assignment: CDR1 SGHVS and CDR2 FNYEAQ. V was clipped by 4 bases and J by 0 bases, with 12 bases between them. This CDR3 region has 15 residues. The TCR comes from a female donor with ankylosing spondylitis or in good health (not recorded which). The chain carries TRBV7-6 and TRBJ1-1; tentatively, D is TRBD1 (6 bases). Sequencing used blood, either unsorted or a sorted T cell fraction (not recorded which). The CDR3 loop reads CASSSQGSMNTEAFF. In DNA, the CDR3 is TGTGCCAGCAGCTCACAGGGATCTATGAACACTGAAGCTTTCTTT.